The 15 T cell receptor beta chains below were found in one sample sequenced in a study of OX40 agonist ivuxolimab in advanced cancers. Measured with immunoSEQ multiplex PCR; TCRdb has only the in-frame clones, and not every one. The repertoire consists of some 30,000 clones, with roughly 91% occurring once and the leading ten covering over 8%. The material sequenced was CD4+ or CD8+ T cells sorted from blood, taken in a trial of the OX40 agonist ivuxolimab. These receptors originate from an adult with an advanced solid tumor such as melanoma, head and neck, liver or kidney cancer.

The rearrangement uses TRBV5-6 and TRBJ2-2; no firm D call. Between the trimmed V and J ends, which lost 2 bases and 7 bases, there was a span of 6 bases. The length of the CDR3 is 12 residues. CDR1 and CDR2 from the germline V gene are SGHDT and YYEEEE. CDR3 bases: TGTGCCAGCAGCTTTGGAGACGGGGAGCTGTTTTTT. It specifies CASSFGDGELFF.

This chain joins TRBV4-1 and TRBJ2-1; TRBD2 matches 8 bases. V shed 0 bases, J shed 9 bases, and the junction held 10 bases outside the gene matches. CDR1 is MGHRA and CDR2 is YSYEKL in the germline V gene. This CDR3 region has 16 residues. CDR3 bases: TGCGCCAGCAGCCAAGATCGGGGTAGCGGGATGGGTGAGCAGTTCTTC. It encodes CASSQDRGSGMGEQFF.

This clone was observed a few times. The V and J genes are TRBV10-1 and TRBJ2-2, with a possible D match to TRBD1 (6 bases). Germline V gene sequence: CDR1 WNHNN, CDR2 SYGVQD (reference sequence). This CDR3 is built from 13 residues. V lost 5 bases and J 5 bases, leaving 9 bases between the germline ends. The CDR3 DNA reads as TGCGCCAGCAGTCCTACAGGGACCGGGGAGCTGTTTTTT. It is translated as CASSPTGTGELFF.

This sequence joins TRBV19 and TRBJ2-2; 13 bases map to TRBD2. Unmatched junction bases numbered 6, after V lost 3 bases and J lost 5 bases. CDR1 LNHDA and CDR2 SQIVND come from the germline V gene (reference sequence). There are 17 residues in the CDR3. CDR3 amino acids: CASSILRLAGGTGELFF. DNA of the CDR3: TGTGCCAGTAGTATCCTCCGACTAGCGGGAGGAACCGGGGAGCTGTTTTTT.

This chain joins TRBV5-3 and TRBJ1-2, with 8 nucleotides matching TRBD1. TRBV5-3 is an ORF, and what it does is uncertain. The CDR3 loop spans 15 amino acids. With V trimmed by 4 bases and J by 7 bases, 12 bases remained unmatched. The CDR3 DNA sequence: TGTGCCAGAAGCGGGGGCCGACAGGGGCTGGTTGGCTACACCTTC. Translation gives CARSGGRQGLVGYTF.

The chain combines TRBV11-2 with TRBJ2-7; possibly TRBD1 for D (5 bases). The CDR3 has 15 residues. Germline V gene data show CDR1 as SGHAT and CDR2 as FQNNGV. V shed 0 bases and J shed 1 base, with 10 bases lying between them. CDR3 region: CASSLEGRASYEQYF. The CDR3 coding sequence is TGTGCCAGCAGCTTAGAGGGCAGGGCGTCCTACGAGCAGTACTTC.

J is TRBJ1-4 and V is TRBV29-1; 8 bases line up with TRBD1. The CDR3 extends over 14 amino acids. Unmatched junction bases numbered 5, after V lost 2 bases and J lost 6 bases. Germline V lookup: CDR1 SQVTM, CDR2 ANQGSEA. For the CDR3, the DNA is TGCAGCGTTGAAAGGGCAGGGGGCGATGAAAAACTGTTTTTT. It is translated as CSVERAGGDEKLFF.

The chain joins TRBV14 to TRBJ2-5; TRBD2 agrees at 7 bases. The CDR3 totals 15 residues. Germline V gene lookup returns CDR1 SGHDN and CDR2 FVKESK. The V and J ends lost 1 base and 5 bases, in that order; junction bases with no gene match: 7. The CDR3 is CASSQVAGERETQYF. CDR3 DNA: TGTGCCAGCAGCCAAGTTGCGGGAGAAAGGGAGACCCAGTACTTC.

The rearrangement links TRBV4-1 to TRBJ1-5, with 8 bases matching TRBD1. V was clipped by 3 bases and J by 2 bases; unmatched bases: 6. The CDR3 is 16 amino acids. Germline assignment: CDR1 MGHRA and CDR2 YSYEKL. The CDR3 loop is CASSQETGGGNQPQHF. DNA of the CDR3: TGCGCCAGCAGCCAGGAAACAGGGGGTGGCAATCAGCCCCAGCATTTT.

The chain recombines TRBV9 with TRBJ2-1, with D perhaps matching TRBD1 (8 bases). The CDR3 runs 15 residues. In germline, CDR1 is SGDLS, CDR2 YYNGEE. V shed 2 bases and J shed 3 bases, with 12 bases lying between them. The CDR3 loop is CASSVSGTGYNEQFF. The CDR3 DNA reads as TGTGCCAGCAGCGTCAGCGGGACAGGCTACAATGAGCAGTTCTTC.

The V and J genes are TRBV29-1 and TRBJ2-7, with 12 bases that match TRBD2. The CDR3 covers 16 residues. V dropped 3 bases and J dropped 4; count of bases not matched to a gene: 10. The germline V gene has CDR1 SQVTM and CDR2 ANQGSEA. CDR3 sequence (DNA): TGCAGCGTTGAGACGAATACCGGGACTAGCGGGTACGAGCAGTACTTC. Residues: CSVETNTGTSGYEQYF.

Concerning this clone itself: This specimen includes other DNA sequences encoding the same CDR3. CDR3 loop: CASSVGPSYEQYF. The CDR3 nucleotides are TGTGCCAGCAGCGTAGGACCCTCCTACGAGCAGTACTTC. The chain recombines TRBV9 with TRBJ2-7; D gene ambiguous. The germline V gene has CDR1 SGDLS and CDR2 YYNGEE. The CDR3 is 13 residues long. Trimming took off 0 bases at V and 0 bases at J, with 4 bases between the two ends. Full variable domain (missing parts from reference TRBV9 and TRBJ2-7): DSGVTQTPKHLITATGQRVTLRCSPRSGDLSVYWYQQSLDQGLQFLIQYYNGEERAKGNILERFSAQQFPDLHSELNLSSLELGDSALYFCASSVGPSYEQYFGPGTRLTVT.

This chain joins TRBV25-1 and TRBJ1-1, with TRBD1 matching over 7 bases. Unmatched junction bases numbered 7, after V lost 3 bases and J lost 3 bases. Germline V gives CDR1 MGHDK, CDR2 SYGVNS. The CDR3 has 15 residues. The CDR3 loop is CASSDRGGGYTEAFF. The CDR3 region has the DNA TGTGCCAGCAGTGATCGGGGAGGGGGCTACACTGAAGCTTTCTTT.

CDR3 sequence (DNA): TGTGCCAGCAGCTTCGGACAGGGGCCCTCCTACGAGCAGTACTTC. Translation: CASSFGQGPSYEQYF. The rearrangement links TRBV27 to TRBJ2-7, with 9 bases fitting TRBD1. Germline CDR1 MNHEY, CDR2 SMNVEV (reference sequence). CDR3 length: 15 amino acids. V trimming: 6 bases; J trimming: 0 bases; junction bases outside the gene matches: 6.

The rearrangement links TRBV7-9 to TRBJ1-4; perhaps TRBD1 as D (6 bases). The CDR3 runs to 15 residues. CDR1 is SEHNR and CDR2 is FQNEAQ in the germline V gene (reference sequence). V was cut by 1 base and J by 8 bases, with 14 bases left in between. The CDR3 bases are TGTGCCAGCAGCTTAGTCGGAGGGGGGGCGGAAAAACTGTTTTTT. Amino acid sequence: CASSLVGGGAEKLFF.